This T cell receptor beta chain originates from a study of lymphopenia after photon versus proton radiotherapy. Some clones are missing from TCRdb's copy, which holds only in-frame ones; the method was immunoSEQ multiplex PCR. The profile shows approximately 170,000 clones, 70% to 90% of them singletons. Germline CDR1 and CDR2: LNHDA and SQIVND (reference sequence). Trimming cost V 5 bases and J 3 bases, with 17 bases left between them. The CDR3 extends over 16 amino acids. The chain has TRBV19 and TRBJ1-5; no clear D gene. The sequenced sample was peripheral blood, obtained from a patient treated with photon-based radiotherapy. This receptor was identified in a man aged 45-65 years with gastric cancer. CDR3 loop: CASSYQRSGDNQPQHF. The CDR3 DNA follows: TGTGCCAGTAGTTACCAAAGGTCAGGCGACAATCAGCCCCAGCATTTT.